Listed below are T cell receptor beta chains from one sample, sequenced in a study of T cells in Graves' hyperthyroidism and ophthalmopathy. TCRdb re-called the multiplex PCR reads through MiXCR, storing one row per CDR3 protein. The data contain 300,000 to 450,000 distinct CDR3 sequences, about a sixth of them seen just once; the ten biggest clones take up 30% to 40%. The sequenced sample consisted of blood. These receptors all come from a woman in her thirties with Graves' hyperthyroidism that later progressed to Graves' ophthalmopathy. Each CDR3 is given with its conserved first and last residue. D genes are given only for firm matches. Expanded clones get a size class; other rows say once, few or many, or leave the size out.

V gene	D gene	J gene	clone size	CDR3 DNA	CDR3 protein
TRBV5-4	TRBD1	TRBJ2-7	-	TGTGCCAGCAGCATAAACAGGGGCTCCTACGAGCAGTACTTC	CASSINRGSYEQYF
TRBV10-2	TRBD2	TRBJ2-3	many	TGCGCCAGCAGTGCGACGGGAGGGCCTCTAGATACGCAGTATTTT	CASSATGGPLDTQYF
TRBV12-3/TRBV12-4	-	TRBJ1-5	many	TGTGCCAGCATGCTACTTGGGGCAGGCAATCAGCCCCAGCATTTT	CASMLLGAGNQPQHF
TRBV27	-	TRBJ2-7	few	TGTGCCAGCAGTTTCTATTGGGGGAGCGACGAGCAGTACTTC	CASSFYWGSDEQYF
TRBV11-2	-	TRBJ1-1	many	TGTGCCAGCAGCGGACGGGTGAACACTGAAGCTTTCTTT	CASSGRVNTEAFF
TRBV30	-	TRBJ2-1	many	TGTGCCTGGAGCGCACTAGCAGAGGACAATGAGCAGTTCTTC	CAWSALAEDNEQFF
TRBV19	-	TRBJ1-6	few	TGTGCCACCCGCCAATTGGACTCCTATAATTCACCCCTCCACTTT	CATRQLDSYNSPLHF
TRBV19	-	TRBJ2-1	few	TGTGCCAGTAGTACCTCCGGGACGGGGATGGGGGTAGGGCAGTTCTTC	CASSTSGTGMGVGQFF
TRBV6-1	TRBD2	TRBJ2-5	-	TGTGCCAGCAGTGTAGTACTAGCGGGAGAAGAGACCCAGTACTTC	CASSVVLAGEETQYF
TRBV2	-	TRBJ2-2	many	TGTGCCAGCACACAGGACACCGGGGAGCTGTTTTTT	CASTQDTGELFF
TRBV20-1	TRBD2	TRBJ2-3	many	TGCAGTGCTGGATCGCAAATGACTAGCGGGGGCACAGATACGCAGTATTTT	CSAGSQMTSGGTDTQYF
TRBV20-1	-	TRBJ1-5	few	TGCAGTGCTGTGGACAGCGGAAATCAGCCCCAGCATTTT	CSAVDSGNQPQHF
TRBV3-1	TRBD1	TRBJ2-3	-	TGTGCCAGCAGCGGGCGACAGGGGTCCCAGTATTTT	CASSGRQGSQYF
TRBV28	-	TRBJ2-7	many	TGTGCCAGCAGTTTACTCTCAGGGATCTACGAGCAGTACTTC	CASSLLSGIYEQYF
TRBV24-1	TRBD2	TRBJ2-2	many	TGTGCCACCAGTGACAGGACTAGCGGGAACACCGGGGAGCTGTTTTTT	CATSDRTSGNTGELFF
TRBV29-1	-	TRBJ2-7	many	TGCAGCGTTGAAGGGCCCGTAGGTTACGAGCAGTACTTC	CSVEGPVGYEQYF
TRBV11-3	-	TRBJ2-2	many	TGTGCCAGCAGCTTAATGGGTCCCACCGGGGAGCTGTTTTTT	CASSLMGPTGELFF
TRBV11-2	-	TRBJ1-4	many	TGTGCCAGCAGGAGGAAGGAAAATGAAAAACTGTTTTTT	CASRRKENEKLFF
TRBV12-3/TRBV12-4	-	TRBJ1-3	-	TGTGCCAGCAGTTCGGGGGTCGGCGCTGGAAACACCATATATTTT	CASSSGVGAGNTIYF
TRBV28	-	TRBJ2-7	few	TGTGCCAGCACCGGAAGGGCCTACGAGCAGTACTTC	CASTGRAYEQYF
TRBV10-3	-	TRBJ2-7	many	TGTGCCATCAGCCAGGACGGCGGCCACGAGCAGTACTTC	CAISQDGGHEQYF
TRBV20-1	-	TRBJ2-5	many	TGCAGTGCTAAGTCAGGGGGGGAGACCCAGTACTTC	CSAKSGGETQYF
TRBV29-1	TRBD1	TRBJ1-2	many	TGCAGCGCCTACAGGGGACTTAACTATGGCTACACCTTC	CSAYRGLNYGYTF
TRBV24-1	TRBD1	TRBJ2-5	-	TGTGCCACCAGTGATTTGGGTGAGGGACAGGCGTACCAAGAGACCCAGTACTTC	CATSDLGEGQAYQETQYF